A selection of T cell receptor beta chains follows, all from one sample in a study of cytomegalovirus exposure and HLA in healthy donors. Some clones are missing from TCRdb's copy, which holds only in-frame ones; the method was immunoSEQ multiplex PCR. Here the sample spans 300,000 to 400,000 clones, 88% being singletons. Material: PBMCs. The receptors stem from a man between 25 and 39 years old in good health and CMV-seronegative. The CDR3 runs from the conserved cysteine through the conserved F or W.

CDR3: CASSLDGGLQETQYF
J: TRBJ2-5
V: TRBV7-2

CDR3: CASSESTGTGYGYTF
J: TRBJ1-2
V: TRBV10-1

CDR3: CASSEQGATGELFF
J: TRBJ2-2
V: TRBV6-4

CDR3: CASTYGTSGGNEQFF
J: TRBJ2-1
V: TRBV6-5

CDR3: CASGGTAQEAFF
J: TRBJ1-1
V: TRBV2

CDR3: CASSLGLAGGINTGELFF
J: TRBJ2-2
V: TRBV7-2

CDR3: CASGTDSSYNSPLHF
J: TRBJ1-6
V: TRBV2

CDR3: CASGTGASYEQYF
J: TRBJ2-7
V: TRBV9

CDR3: CASSDKTGSSYEQYF
J: TRBJ2-7
V: TRBV7-8

CDR3: CASSQDLADQPQHF
J: TRBJ1-5
V: TRBV4-1

CDR3: CASGTGSGQPQHF
J: TRBJ1-5
V: TRBV12-5

CDR3: CASSLKFGHKNTEAFF
J: TRBJ1-1
V: TRBV11-2

CDR3: CASSLGGRDQPQHF
J: TRBJ1-5
V: TRBV11-2

CDR3: CASSLTGGTDTQYF
J: TRBJ2-3
V: TRBV6-4

CDR3: CASSRAEGISTDTQYF
J: TRBJ2-3
V: TRBV4-1

CDR3: CASSAGTVQETQYF
J: TRBJ2-5
V: TRBV2

CDR3: CASSADIGTDGGTIYF
J: TRBJ1-3
V: TRBV9

CDR3: CSVEDPGEQYF
J: TRBJ2-7
V: TRBV29-1

CDR3: CASSYGPAGGSYEQYF
J: TRBJ2-7
V: TRBV6-5

CDR3: CASSPLGTGEGNRPQHF
J: TRBJ1-5
V: TRBV18

CDR3: CASSLGGGWQYF
J: TRBJ2-7
V: TRBV7-8

CDR3: CASSWTGPARGSSLNTEAFF
J: TRBJ1-1
V: TRBV5-1

CDR3: CASRESHTDTQYF
J: TRBJ2-3
V: TRBV5-4

CDR3: CATRVPQTGELFF
J: TRBJ2-2
V: TRBV15

CDR3: CASSLIRTSGGLVETQYF
J: TRBJ2-5
V: TRBV7-2

CDR3: CASRSGTGNQPQHF
J: TRBJ1-5
V: TRBV7-2

CDR3: CASSWGTKMNTEAFF
J: TRBJ1-1
V: TRBV5-6

CDR3: CASSTRRTGFGDTQYF
J: TRBJ2-3
V: TRBV2

CDR3: CASSRDRGNYEQYF
J: TRBJ2-7
V: TRBV6-5

CDR3: CASSLGKGDRGEKLFF
J: TRBJ1-4
V: TRBV5-4

CDR3: CASRPDGRSYEQYF
J: TRBJ2-7
V: TRBV5-4

CDR3: CASSFPGTGNTIYF
J: TRBJ1-3
V: TRBV13

CDR3: CASSVIGNYYGYTF
J: TRBJ1-2
V: TRBV6-1

CDR3: CAWRGGARTTYEQYF
J: TRBJ2-7
V: TRBV30

CDR3: CASSLRTAAFF
J: TRBJ1-1
V: TRBV5-4

CDR3: CATSVPGLVNEQFF
J: TRBJ2-1
V: TRBV15

CDR3: CASSSFSQGANYGYTF
J: TRBJ1-2
V: TRBV27

CDR3: CASSLESGTGGYTEAFF
J: TRBJ1-1
V: TRBV7-6

CDR3: CASSQDTSRGASNYGYTF
J: TRBJ1-2
V: TRBV4-1

CDR3: CASRKLGTNEKLFF
J: TRBJ1-4
V: TRBV27

CDR3: CASSPGTESYNEQFF
J: TRBJ2-1
V: TRBV9

CDR3: CASSFWASEKLFF
J: TRBJ1-4
V: TRBV28

CDR3: CASSLGSSYYEQYF
J: TRBJ2-7
V: TRBV11-2

CDR3: CASSMSFPNSPLHF
J: TRBJ1-6
V: TRBV19

CDR3: CATSITGYQETQYF
J: TRBJ2-5
V: TRBV15